This T cell receptor (beta chain) is drawn from a study of blood T cell repertoires in COVID-19. The table came from immunoSEQ multiplex PCR; TCRdb's copy has only in-frame clones and leaves some out. The data contain 20,000 to 25,000 clones, around 82% of them seen just once; the ten biggest clones take up 2.5% to 4%. The CDR3 consists of 13 residues. The clonotype originates from a man aged 35-49 years with acute or convalescent COVID-19. The rearrangement joins TRBV21-1 to TRBJ2-7; the table's D call of TRBD1 was not tested on the DNA. TRBV21-1 is termed a pseudogene. Input material: peripheral blood. This chain's CDR3 is CARTGRTGTAQYF. For the CDR3, the DNA is TGTGCCAGGACCGGTCGGACAGGGACCGCGCAGTACTTC.